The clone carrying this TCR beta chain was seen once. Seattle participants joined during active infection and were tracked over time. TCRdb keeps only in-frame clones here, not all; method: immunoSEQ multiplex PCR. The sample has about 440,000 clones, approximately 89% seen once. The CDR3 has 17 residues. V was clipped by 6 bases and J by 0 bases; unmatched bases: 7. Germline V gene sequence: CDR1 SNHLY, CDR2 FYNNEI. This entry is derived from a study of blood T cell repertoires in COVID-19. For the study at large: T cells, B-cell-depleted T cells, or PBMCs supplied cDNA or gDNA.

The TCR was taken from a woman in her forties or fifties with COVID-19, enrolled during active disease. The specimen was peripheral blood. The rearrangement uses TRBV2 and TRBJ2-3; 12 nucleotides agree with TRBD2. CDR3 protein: CASRKGLAGISTDTQYF. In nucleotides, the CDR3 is TGTGCCAGCAGGAAGGGACTAGCGGGCATCAGCACAGATACGCAGTATTTT.